These 24 T cell receptor beta chains were all obtained from the same sample, sequenced in a study of T cells in Graves' hyperthyroidism and ophthalmopathy. Researchers took RNA transcripts and amplified the TCR beta CDR3 regions from them. During a first-round RT-PCR of the TCR CDR3, the HTBI primer set was used. TCRdb redid the calling of the multiplex PCR reads with MiXCR, one entry per CDR3 protein. The sample holds more than 450,000 distinct CDR3 sequences, approximately 14% seen once. Sequenced input: blood. The receptors shown here come from a woman in her forties with Graves' hyperthyroidism.

Of note for this clonotype: A much larger clonotype is one base distant, so this may be a read error. The chain employs TRBV27 and TRBJ2-1; possible D gene TRBD2, 6 bases. CDR3 length equals 13 residues. V was trimmed by 5 bases and J by 9 bases, leaving 14 bases between them. The germline V gene has CDR1 MNHEY and CDR2 SMNVEV (reference sequence). CDR3 residues: CASSASERSEQFF. As DNA, the CDR3 is TGTGCCAGCAGTGCTAGCGAGCGTAGTGAGCAGTTCTTC.

This clonotype was counted only a few times. This chain links TRBV19 with TRBJ2-1, with 11 bases identical to TRBD1. In germline, CDR1 is LNHDA, CDR2 SQIVND (reference sequence). CDR3 size: 14 residues. V dropped 4 bases and J dropped 6; count of bases not matched to a gene: 2. CDR3 nucleotides: TGTGCCAGTAGTAGGGGACAGGGGGTCAATGAGCAGTTCTTC. This sequence encodes CASSRGQGVNEQFF.

This clonotype was seen a few times. This sequence may be a read error, since a much larger clone differs from it by one base. The chain couples TRBV28 to TRBJ2-2, with no clear D. Trimming shortened V by 3 bases and J by 10 bases, and 12 bases separated the two germline ends. There are 13 residues in the CDR3. CDR1 MDHEN and CDR2 SYDVKM come from the germline V gene. CDR3 sequence reads: CASSFSGSEELFF. Here the CDR3 DNA reads TGTGCCAGCAGTTTTTCAGGATCAGAGGAGCTGTTTTTT.

This clonotype showed up just a few times. This chain uses TRBV4-2 with TRBJ1-6; D unresolved. Trimming took 1 base from V and 6 from J, leaving 10 bases between them. The germline V gene has CDR1 LGHNA and CDR2 YNFKEQ. This CDR3 is 15 amino acids long. Written as DNA, the CDR3 is TGTGCCAGCAGCCAAGGTCAACAGACTAATTCACCCCTCCACTTT. It encodes CASSQGQQTNSPLHF.

Many counts were recorded for this clonotype. The chain couples TRBV5-1 to TRBJ2-1, with unresolved D. This CDR3 is 15 amino acids long. Germline CDR1 is SGHRS and CDR2 is YFSETQ. Trimming took 6 bases from V and 6 from J, leaving 19 bases between them. The CDR3 DNA reads TGCGCCAGCAAGCCGGCCGCGGCTTCGCCCAATGAGCAGTTCTTC. Residues: CASKPAAASPNEQFF.

This clonotype was seen ten or more times. The CDR3 loop reads CASSQDSSYEQYF. CDR3 nucleotide sequence: TGCGCCAGCAGCCAAGACTCCAGCTACGAGCAGTACTTC. V and J are TRBV4-1 and TRBJ2-7; D is unclear. Germline loops: CDR1 MGHRA, CDR2 YSYEKL. This CDR3 is 13 amino acids long. The ends were cut back, 0 bases at V and 3 bases at J, with 6 bases in the middle.

This clonotype has only a few counts. The rearrangement links TRBV5-4 to TRBJ2-5; TRBD1 matches at 7 bases. Germline V gene data show CDR1 as SGHNT and CDR2 as YYREEE (reference sequence). The CDR3 consists of 15 residues. Trimming at V came to 4 bases and at J to 6 bases, leaving 12 bases not matched to a gene. CDR3 in amino acids: CASSPGQSGIQTQYF. CDR3 DNA: TGTGCCAGCAGCCCGGGACAGTCAGGCATCCAGACCCAGTACTTC.

There are many counts of this clonotype. This chain uses TRBV28 with TRBJ2-7, with D possibly TRBD2 on 5 matching bases. This CDR3 has 12 amino acids. Germline V lookup: CDR1 MDHEN, CDR2 SYDVKM. Trimming took off 6 bases at V and 3 bases at J, with 9 bases between the two ends. CDR3 amino acids: CASRGVNYEQYF. The DNA for the CDR3 is TGTGCCAGCAGGGGAGTTAACTACGAGCAGTACTTC.

At least ten counts were recorded for this clonotype. The genes are TRBV5-1 and TRBJ2-4; perhaps TRBD1 as D (5 bases). CDR1 is SGHRS, CDR2 YFSETQ, per germline. The CDR3 sequence is 17 residues long. V lost 4 bases to trimming and J lost 1 base, with 18 bases between them. In DNA form, the CDR3 reads TGCGCCAGCAGCACAGGACCCCTAATCGGGGCCAAAAACATTCAGTACTTC. It yields the protein CASSTGPLIGAKNIQYF.

This clonotype was seen at least ten times. The CDR3 DNA is TGTGCCAGCACGGGATCCGGAAATAATCAGCCCCAGCATTTT. Translation: CASTGSGNNQPQHF. This chain connects TRBV6-1 to TRBJ1-5; D unresolved. Trimming left V 7 bases short and J 4 bases short, with 14 bases between. Germline CDR1 and CDR2: MNHNS and SASEGT. CDR3 length equals 14 residues.

The gene calls are TRBV27 and TRBJ1-5; possible D gene TRBD1, 5 bases. CDR3 length: 15 amino acids. Germline V CDR1 and CDR2: MNHEY, SMNVEV (reference sequence). The V end lost 4 bases, the J end lost 6 bases, and 16 bases lay between the germline ends. Here the CDR3 DNA reads TGTGCCAGCAGTTGGGACGCATTCAGCGGTCAGCCCCAGCATTTT. As protein: CASSWDAFSGQPQHF.

With respect to this clonotype: This may be a read error, as it is one base from a much larger clone. J is TRBJ1-5 and V is TRBV6-1; the D is unclear. Per germline, CDR1 MNHNS and CDR2 SASEGT. Trimming removed 6 bases at V and 3 bases at J, with 6 bases between. The CDR3 extends over 12 amino acids. The CDR3 spells CASRHDNQPQHF. The CDR3 DNA is TGTGCCAGCAGGCACGACAATCAGCCCCAGCATTTT.

In this sample, this clonotype turned up a few times. The chain combines TRBV4-1 with TRBJ2-7; a possible D gene is TRBD1 (5 bases). The ends were cut back, 0 bases at V and 0 bases at J, with 15 bases in the middle. CDR3 length equals 17 residues. The germline V gene encodes CDR1 MGHRA and CDR2 YSYEKL. The CDR3 sequence: CASSQDIRAQSSYEQYF. CDR3 in DNA: TGCGCCAGCAGCCAAGATATCAGGGCTCAGAGCTCCTACGAGCAGTACTTC.

Ten or more counts support this clonotype. The J gene is TRBJ2-1, the V gene TRBV30; the D call may be TRBD1 or TRBD2 (6 bases each). From germline, CDR1 is GTSNPN and CDR2 SVGIG (reference sequence). The CDR3 loop spans 15 amino acids. Trimming removed 0 bases from V and 0 bases from J, with 9 bases in between. The CDR3 coding sequence is TGTGCCTGGAGTGTAGGGGGGATCTCCTACAATGAGCAGTTCTTC. This codes for CAWSVGGISYNEQFF.

This clonotype was detected many times. The chain combines TRBV6-1 with TRBJ2-7; 10 bases are a match to TRBD2. This CDR3 has 15 amino acids. CDR1 is MNHNS, CDR2 SASEGT, per germline. V lost 2 bases, J lost 4 bases, and 5 bases stayed unmatched. For the CDR3, the DNA is TGTGCCAGCAGTGAACCCCTAGCGGGGGATTACGAGCAGTACTTC. It specifies CASSEPLAGDYEQYF.

This clonotype was counted a few times. The V call is TRBV19, the J call TRBJ2-7; 11 bases are a match to TRBD2. CDR1 LNHDA and CDR2 SQIVND come from the germline V gene (reference sequence). The CDR3 runs 13 residues. The V segment lost 6 bases and the J segment 7 bases; nucleotides outside the gene matches: 5. The CDR3 reads CASSTGTSGEQYF. In DNA form, the CDR3 reads TGTGCCAGTAGCACCGGGACTAGCGGAGAGCAGTACTTC.

The chain links TRBV3-1 to TRBJ2-5; 10 positions match TRBD2. Germline V gene sequence: CDR1 LGHDT, CDR2 YNNKEL (reference sequence). J was trimmed by 4 bases and V by 0 bases; bases with no gene match: 5. The CDR3 extends over 16 amino acids. DNA of the CDR3: TGTGCCAGCAGCCAAGATCTAGCGGGAGTTGGAGAGACCCAGTACTTC. Translated: CASSQDLAGVGETQYF.

There are many counts of this clonotype. The V and J genes are TRBV12-3 or TRBV12-4 and TRBJ2-2, with a tentative D call TRBD2 (6 bases). V was shortened by 0 bases and J by 6 bases, with 8 bases between the two germline ends. This CDR3 comprises 14 residues. CDR3 sequence reads: CASSLAGLAGELFF. The CDR3, as DNA: TGTGCCAGCAGTTTAGCGGGACTCGCCGGGGAGCTGTTTTTT.

There are many counts of this clonotype. This chain joins TRBV9 and TRBJ2-1; D unresolved. The CDR3 length is 15 residues. Germline CDR1 is SGDLS and CDR2 is YYNGEE. V lost 0 bases and J lost 2, with 9 bases in between. DNA of the CDR3: TGTGCCAGCAGCGTAGCGCCCGGGCCCTACAATGAGCAGTTCTTC. It yields the protein CASSVAPGPYNEQFF.

The chain employs TRBV29-1 and TRBJ2-3; possibly TRBD2 for D (5 bases). Germline V gene data show CDR1 as SQVTM and CDR2 as ANQGSEA. The V and J ends lost 5 bases and 1 base respectively, with 10 bases between them. This CDR3 has 13 residues. CDR3 nucleotide sequence: TGCAGCGTTCTTGGCGGGCGCACAGATACGCAGTATTTT. Its protein is CSVLGGRTDTQYF.

In its sample, this clonotype was seen many times. V gene TRBV5-1 combines with J gene TRBJ1-4; D is ambiguous. With 5 bases removed from V and 0 bases from J, the gap between germline ends came to 8 bases. Germline-derived CDR1 and CDR2 are SGHRS and YFSETQ. The CDR3 sequence is 14 residues long. The chain's CDR3 is CASRPLTTNEKLFF. CDR3 nucleotide sequence: TGCGCCAGCAGACCGTTGACAACTAATGAAAAACTGTTTTTT.

A few counts support this clonotype. A much larger clone lies a single base off, so this may be a read error. The chain joins TRBV7-9 to TRBJ2-2; 7 nucleotides align to TRBD2. Per germline, CDR1 SEHNR and CDR2 FQNEAQ (reference sequence). The CDR3 extends over 15 amino acids. The CDR3 DNA follows: TGTGCCAGCAGCTTAGTTGCGGGAGACCCCGGGGAGCTGCTTTTT. Translating it yields CASSLVAGDPGELLF.

This clonotype was seen a few times. The chain uses TRBV6-1 and TRBJ1-4; 7 bases match TRBD1. Germline CDR1 is MNHNS and CDR2 is SASEGT. The CDR3 length is 14 residues. Germline trimming cut 6 bases from V and 4 bases from J; bases unmatched to any gene: 5. The CDR3 loop is CASSPTGFNEKLFF. DNA of the CDR3: TGTGCCAGCAGCCCGACAGGGTTTAATGAAAAACTGTTTTTT.

This chain joins TRBV5-6 and TRBJ2-7, with D maybe TRBD1 (5 bases). The CDR3 covers 14 residues. Germline values: CDR1 SGHDT, CDR2 YYEEEE. Trimming removed 5 bases from V and 4 bases from J, with 16 bases in between. This chain's CDR3 is CASSSRRGRYEQYF. The DNA of the CDR3 is TGTGCCAGCAGTTCTCGAAGGGGCAGGTACGAGCAGTACTTC.